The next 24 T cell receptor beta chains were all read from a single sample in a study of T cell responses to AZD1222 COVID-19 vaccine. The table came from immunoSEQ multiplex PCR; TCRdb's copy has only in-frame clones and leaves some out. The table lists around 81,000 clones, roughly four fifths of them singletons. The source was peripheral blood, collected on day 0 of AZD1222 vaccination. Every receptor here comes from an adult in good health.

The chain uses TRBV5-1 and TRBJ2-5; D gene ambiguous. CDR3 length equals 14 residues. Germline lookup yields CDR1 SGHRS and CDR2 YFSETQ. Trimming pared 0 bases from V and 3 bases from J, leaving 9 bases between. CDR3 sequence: CASSLGSVEETQYF. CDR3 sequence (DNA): TGCGCCAGCAGCTTGGGCTCGGTAGAAGAGACCCAGTACTTC.

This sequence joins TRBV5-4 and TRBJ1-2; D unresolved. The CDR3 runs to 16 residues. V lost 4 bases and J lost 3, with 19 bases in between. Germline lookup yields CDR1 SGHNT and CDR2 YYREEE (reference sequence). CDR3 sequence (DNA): TGTGCCAGCAGCCCCGACTGGAAGGGCTATGACTATGGCTACACCTTC. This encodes CASSPDWKGYDYGYTF. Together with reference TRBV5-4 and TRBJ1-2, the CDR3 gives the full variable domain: ETGVTQSPTHLIKTRGQQVTLRCSSQSGHNTVSWYQQALGQGPQFIFQYYREEENGRGNFPPRFSGLQFPNYSSELNVNALELDDSALYLCASSPDWKGYDYGYTFGSGTRLTVV.

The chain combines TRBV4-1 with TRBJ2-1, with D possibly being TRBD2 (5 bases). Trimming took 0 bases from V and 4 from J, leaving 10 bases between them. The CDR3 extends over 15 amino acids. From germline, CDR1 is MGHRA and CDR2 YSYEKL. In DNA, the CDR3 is TGCGCCAGCAGCCAAGAACCGGACTTATACAATGAGCAGTTCTTC. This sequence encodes CASSQEPDLYNEQFF.

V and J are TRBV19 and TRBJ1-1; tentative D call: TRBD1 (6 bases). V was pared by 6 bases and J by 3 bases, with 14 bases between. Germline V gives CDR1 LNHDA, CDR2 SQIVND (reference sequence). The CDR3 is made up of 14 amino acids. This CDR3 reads CASRDRSLDTEAFF. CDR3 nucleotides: TGTGCCAGTAGAGACAGGTCTCTTGACACTGAAGCTTTCTTT.

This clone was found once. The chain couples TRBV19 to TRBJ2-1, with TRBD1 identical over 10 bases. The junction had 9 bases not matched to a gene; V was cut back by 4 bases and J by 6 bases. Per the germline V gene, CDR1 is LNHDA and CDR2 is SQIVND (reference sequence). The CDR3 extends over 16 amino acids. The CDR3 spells CASSNPGTGDVNEQFF. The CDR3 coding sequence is TGTGCCAGTAGTAACCCTGGGACAGGGGATGTCAATGAGCAGTTCTTC.

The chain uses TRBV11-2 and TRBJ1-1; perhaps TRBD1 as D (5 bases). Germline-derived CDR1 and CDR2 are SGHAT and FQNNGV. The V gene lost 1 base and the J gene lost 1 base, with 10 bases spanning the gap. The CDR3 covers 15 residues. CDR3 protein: CASSLGDGKNTEAFF. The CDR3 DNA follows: TGTGCCAGCAGCTTAGGGGACGGAAAGAACACTGAAGCTTTCTTT.

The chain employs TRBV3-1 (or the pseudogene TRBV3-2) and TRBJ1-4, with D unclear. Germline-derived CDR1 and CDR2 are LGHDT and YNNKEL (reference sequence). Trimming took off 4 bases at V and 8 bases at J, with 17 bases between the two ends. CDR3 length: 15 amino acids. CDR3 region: CASSLRTSNWEKLFF. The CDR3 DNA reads TGTGCCAGCAGCCTCCGGACCTCCAATTGGGAAAAACTGTTTTTT.

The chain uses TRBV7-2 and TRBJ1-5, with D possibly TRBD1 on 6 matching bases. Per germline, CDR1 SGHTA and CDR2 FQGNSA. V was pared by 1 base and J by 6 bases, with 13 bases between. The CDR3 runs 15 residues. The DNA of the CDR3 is TGTGCCAGCAGCTTAGACCCAGGGGTCGGTCAGCCCCAGCATTTT. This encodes CASSLDPGVGQPQHF. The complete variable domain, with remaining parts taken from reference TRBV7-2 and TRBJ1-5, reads GAGVSQSPSNKVTEKGKDVELRCDPISGHTALYWYRQSLGQGLEFLIYFQGNSAPDKSGLPSDRFSAERTGGSVSTLTIQRTQQEDSAVYLCASSLDPGVGQPQHFGDGTRLSIL.

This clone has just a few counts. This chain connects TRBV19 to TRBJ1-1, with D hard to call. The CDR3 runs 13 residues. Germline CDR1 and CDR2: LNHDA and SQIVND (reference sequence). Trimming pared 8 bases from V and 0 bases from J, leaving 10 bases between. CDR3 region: CASSSFMNTEAFF. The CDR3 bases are TGTGCCAGTTCCTCTTTCATGAACACTGAAGCTTTCTTT.

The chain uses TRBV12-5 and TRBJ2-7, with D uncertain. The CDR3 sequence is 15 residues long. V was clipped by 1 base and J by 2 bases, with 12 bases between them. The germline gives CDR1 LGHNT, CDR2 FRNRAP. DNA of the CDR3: TGTGCTAGTGGTTTGGACGGGTGGCCGACCTACGAGCAGTACTTC. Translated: CASGLDGWPTYEQYF.

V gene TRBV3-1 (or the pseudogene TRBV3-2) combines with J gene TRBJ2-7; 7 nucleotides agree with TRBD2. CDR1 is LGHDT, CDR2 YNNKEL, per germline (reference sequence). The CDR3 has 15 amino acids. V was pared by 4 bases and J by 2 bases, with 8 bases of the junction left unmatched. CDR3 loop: CASSPGGTLAYEQYF. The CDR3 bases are TGTGCCAGCAGCCCCGGGGGGACGCTAGCCTACGAGCAGTACTTC.

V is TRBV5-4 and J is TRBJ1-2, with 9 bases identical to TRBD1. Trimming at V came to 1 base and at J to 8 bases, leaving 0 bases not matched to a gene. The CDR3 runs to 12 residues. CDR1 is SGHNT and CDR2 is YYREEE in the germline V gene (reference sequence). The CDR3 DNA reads TGTGCCAGCAGCTTGACAGGGGGCGGCTACACCTTC. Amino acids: CASSLTGGGYTF.

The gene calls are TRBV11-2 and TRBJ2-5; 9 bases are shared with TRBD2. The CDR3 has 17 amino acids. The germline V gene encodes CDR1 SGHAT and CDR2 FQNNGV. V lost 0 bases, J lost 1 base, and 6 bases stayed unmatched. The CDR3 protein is CASSLEWGSGGQETQYF. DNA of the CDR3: TGTGCCAGCAGCTTAGAGTGGGGTAGCGGGGGCCAAGAGACCCAGTACTTC. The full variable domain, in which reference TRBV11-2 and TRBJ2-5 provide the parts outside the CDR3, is EAGVAQSPRYKIIEKRQSVAFWCNPISGHATLYWYQQILGQGPKLLIQFQNNGVVDDSQLPKDRFSAERLKGVDSTLKIQPAKLEDSAVYLCASSLEWGSGGQETQYFGPGTRLLVL.

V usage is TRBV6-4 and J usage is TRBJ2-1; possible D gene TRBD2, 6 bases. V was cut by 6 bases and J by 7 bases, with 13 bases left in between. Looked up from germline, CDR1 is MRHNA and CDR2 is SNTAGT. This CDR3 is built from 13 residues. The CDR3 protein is CASREGLGNEQFF. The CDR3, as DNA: TGTGCCAGCAGAGAGGGACTTGGAAATGAGCAGTTCTTC.

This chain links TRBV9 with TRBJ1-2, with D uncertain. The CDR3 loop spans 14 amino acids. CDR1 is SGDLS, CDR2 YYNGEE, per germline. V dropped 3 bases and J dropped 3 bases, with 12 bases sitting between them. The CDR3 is CASSAETYDYGYTF. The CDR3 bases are TGTGCCAGCAGCGCCGAAACCTATGACTATGGCTACACCTTC.

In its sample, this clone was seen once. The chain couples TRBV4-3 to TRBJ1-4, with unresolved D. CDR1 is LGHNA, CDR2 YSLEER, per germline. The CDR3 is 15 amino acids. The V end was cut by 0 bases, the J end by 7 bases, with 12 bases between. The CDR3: CASSQDGYRVEKLFF. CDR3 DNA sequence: TGCGCCAGCAGCCAAGATGGGTATAGGGTTGAAAAACTGTTTTTT.

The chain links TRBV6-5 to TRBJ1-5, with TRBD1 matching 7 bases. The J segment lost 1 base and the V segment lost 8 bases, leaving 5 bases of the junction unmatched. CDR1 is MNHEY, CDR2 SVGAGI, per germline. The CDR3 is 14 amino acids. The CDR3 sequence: CASLQGGSNQPQHF. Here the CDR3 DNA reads TGTGCCAGCCTGCAGGGGGGGAGCAATCAGCCCCAGCATTTT.

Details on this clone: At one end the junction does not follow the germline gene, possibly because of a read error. The CDR3 DNA follows: TGTGCTAGCAGCCGGGGACGCACAGATACGCAGTATTTT. Encoded protein: CASSRGRTDTQYF. V is TRBV7-7 and J is TRBJ2-3; D assignment may be TRBD1 or TRBD2 (5 bases each). The length of the CDR3 is 13 residues. Germline loops: CDR1 SSHAT, CDR2 FNYEAQ (reference sequence).

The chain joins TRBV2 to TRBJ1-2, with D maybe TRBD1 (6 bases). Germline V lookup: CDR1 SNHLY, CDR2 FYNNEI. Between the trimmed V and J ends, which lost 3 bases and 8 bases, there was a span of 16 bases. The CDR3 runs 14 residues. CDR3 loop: CASSDGGGADGYTF. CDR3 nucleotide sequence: TGTGCCAGCAGTGACGGCGGGGGCGCGGACGGCTACACCTTC.

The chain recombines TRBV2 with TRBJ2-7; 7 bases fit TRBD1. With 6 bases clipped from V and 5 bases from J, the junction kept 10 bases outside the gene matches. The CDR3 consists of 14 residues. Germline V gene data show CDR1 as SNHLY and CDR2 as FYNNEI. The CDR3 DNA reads TGTGCCAGCAGGAACCGACAGGGAAGGGACGAGCAGTACTTC. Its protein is CASRNRQGRDEQYF.

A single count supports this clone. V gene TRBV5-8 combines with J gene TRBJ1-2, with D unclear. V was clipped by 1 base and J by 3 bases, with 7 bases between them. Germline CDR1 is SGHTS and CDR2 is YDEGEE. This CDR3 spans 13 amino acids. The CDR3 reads CASSLLADYGYTF. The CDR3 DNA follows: TGTGCCAGCAGCTTGCTGGCTGACTATGGCTACACCTTC.

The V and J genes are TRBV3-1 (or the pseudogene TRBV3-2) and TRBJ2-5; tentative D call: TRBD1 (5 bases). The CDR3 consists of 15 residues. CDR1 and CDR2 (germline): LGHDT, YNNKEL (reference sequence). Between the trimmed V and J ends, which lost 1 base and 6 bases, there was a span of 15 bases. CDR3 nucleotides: TGTGCCAGCAGCCAAGTCCTAGGGGATGGAAAGACCCAGTACTTC. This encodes CASSQVLGDGKTQYF.

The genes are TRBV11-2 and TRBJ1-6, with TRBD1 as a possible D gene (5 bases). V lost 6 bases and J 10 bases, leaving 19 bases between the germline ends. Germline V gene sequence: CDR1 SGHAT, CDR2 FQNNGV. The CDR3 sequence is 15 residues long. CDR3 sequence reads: CASSSPDTLSSPLHF. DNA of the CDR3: TGTGCCAGCAGTTCCCCGGACACCTTGTCGTCACCCCTCCACTTT.

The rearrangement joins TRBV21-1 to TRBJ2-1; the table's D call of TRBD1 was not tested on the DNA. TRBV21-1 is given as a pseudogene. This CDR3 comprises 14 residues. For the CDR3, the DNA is TGTGCCAGCAGCAAACTACAGGGGAACAATGAGCAGTTCTTC. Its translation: CASSKLQGNNEQFF.